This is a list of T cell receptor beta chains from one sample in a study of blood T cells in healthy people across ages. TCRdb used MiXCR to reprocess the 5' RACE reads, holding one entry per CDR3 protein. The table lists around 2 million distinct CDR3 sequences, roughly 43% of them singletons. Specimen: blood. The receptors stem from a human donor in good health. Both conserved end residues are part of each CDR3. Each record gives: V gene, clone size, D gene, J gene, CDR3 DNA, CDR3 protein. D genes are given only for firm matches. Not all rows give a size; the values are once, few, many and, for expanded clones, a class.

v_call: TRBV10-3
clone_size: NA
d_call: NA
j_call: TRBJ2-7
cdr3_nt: TGTGCCATCAGAGAGGATAAATCAGGGAATGAGCAGTACTTC
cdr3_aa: CAIREDKSGNEQYF

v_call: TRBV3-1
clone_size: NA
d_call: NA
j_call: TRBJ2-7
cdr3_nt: TGTGCCAGCAGCTCCCAGGACATATCCTACGAGCAGTACTTC
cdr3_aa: CASSSQDISYEQYF

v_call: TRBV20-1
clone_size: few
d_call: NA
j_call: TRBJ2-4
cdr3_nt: TGCAGTGTTAGACTGGGTTCCCTAGCCAAAAACATTCAGTACTTC
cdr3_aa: CSVRLGSLAKNIQYF

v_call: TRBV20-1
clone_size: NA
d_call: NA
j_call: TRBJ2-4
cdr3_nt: TGCAGTGCTACCGGGACTTGGGGGAACATTCAGTACTTC
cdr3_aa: CSATGTWGNIQYF

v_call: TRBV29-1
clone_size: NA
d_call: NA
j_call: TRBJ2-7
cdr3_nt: TGCGGCGTTGAATCAGCGGCATTGGGCGAGCAGTACTTC
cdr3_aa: CGVESAALGEQYF

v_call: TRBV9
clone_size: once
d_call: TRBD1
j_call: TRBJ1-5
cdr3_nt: TGTGCCAGCAGCGTAGCTACAGGGGGGGGCGGCCAGCCCCAGCATTTT
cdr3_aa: CASSVATGGGGQPQHF

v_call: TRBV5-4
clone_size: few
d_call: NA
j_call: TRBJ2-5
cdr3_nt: TGTGCCAGCAGCTTTGTAGATGAGCGGAAGACCCAGTACTTC
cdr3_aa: CASSFVDERKTQYF

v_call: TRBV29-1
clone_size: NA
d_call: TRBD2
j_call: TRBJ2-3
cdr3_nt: TGCAGCGCTGAACGGGGGGGCGGCACAGATACGCAGTATTTT
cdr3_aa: CSAERGGGTDTQYF

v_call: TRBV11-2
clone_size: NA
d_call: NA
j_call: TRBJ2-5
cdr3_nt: TGTGCCAGCAGCCCCGGGGCACCAGGGGAGACCCAGTACTTC
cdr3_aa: CASSPGAPGETQYF

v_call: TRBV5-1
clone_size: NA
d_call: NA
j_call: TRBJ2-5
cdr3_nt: TGCGCCAGCAGCGAGGTGGTGGATCAAGAGACCCAGTACTTC
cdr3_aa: CASSEVVDQETQYF

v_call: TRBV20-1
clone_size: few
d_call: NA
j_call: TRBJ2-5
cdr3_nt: TGCAGTGCTCCCTCTTACAGGGGAGGAAGGCAAGAGACCCAGTACTTC
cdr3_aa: CSAPSYRGGRQETQYF

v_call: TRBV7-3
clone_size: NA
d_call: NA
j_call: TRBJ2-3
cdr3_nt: TGTGCCAGCAGCTTAAGGTCCGGGTCTGGAAATACGCAGTATTTT
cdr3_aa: CASSLRSGSGNTQYF

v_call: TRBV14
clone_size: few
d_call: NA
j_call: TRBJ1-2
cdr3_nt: TGTGCCAGCAGCCAAGAGGGGGCGGTTCCGGGAGAGGGCTACACCTTC
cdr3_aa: CASSQEGAVPGEGYTF

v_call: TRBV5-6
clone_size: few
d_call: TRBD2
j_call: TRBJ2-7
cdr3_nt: TGTGCCAGCAGCTTAAAACCGGGACTAGGCAACGAGCAGTACTTC
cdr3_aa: CASSLKPGLGNEQYF

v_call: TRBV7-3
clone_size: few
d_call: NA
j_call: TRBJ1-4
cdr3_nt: TGTGCCAGCAGCAAGGGAGGAAATGAAAAACTGTTTTTT
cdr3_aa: CASSKGGNEKLFF

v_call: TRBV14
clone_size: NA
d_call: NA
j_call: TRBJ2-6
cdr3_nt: TGTGCCAGCAGCCCCGGAGTCTACTCTGGGGCCAACGTCCTGACTTTC
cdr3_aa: CASSPGVYSGANVLTF

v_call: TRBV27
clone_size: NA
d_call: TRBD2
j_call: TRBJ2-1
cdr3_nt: TGTGCCAGCAGTTTCTCGGGGAGGGGACGTGTCGGCTACAATGAGCAGTTCTTC
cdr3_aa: CASSFSGRGRVGYNEQFF

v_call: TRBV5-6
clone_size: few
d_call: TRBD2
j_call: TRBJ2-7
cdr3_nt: TGTGCCAGCAGCTTCTTAAATACGAGGACTAGCGGATACGAGCAGTACTTC
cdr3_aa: CASSFLNTRTSGYEQYF

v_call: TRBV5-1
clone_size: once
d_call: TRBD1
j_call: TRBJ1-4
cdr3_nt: TGCGCCAGCAGCTTCTCTCGCGCAGGGGGGTATGAAAAACTGTTTTTT
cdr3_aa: CASSFSRAGGYEKLFF

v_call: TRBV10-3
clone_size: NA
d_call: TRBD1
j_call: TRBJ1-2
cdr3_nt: TGTGCCATCAGTGGCAGGGGGACATCAAATGGCTACACCTTC
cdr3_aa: CAISGRGTSNGYTF

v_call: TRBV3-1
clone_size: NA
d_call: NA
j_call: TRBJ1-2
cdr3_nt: TGTGCCAGCAGCCAAGAGCACGGCTATGGCTACACCTTC
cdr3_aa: CASSQEHGYGYTF

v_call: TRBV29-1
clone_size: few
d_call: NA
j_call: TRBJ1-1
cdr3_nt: TGCAGCGTTGAAGTAGCGGGGGTGAACACTGAAGCTTTCTTT
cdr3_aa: CSVEVAGVNTEAFF

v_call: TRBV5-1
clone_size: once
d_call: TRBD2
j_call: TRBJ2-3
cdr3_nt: TGCGCCAGCAACATGAGACTAGCGGGGGCCACAGATACGCAGTATTTT
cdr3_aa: CASNMRLAGATDTQYF

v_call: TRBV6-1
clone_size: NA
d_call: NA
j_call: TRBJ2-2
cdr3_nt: TGTGCCAGCAGTGAGTCAGGGGTGTCCACCGGGGAGCTGTTTTTT
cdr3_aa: CASSESGVSTGELFF

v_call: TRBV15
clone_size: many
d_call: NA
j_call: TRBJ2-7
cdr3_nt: TGTGCCACCAGCAGAGAACGGGGTTACTACGAGCAGTACTTC
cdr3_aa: CATSRERGYYEQYF

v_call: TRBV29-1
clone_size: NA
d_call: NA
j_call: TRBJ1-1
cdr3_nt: TGCAGCGTTGTTAGACCCGGCGCTGAAGCTTTCTTT
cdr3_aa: CSVVRPGAEAFF

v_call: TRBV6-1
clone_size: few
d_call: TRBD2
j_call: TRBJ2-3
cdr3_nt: TGTGCCAGCAGTGCCTTATGGACTAGCTTGGCAGATACGCAGTATTTT
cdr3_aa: CASSALWTSLADTQYF

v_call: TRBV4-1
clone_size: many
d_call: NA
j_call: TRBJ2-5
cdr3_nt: TGCGCCAGCAGCCAAGATCGGAGATCAACAGAGACCCAGTACTTC
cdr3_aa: CASSQDRRSTETQYF

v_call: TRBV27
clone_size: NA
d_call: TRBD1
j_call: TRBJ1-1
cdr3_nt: TGTGCCAGCAGTTTTTCCGGGACAGGGTCCACTGAAGCTTTCTTT
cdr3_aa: CASSFSGTGSTEAFF

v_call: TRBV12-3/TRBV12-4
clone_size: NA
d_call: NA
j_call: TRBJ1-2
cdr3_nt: TGTGCCAGCAGTTTTAGGGCCGATGGCTACACCTTC
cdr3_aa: CASSFRADGYTF

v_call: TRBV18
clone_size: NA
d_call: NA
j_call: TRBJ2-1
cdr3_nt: TGTGCCAGCTCGCTGAACATGGGGGGGGCCGGATACAATGAGCAGTTCTTC
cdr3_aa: CASSLNMGGAGYNEQFF

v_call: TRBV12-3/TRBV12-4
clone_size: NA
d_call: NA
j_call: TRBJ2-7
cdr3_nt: TGTGCCAGCAGTTTCGTACCGATCTACGAGCAGTACTTC
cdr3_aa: CASSFVPIYEQYF

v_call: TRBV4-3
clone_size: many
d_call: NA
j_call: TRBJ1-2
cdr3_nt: TGCGCCAGCAGCCAAGGACCTACTAACTATGGCTACACCTTC
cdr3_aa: CASSQGPTNYGYTF

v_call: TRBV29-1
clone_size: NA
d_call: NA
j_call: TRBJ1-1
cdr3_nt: TGCAGCGTCGAATTTCCAGGGAGCACTGAAGCTTTCTTT
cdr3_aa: CSVEFPGSTEAFF

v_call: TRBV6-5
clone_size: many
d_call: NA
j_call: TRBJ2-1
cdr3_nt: TGTGCCAGCAGTTACTTAGGGAATGAGCAGTTCTTC
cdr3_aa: CASSYLGNEQFF

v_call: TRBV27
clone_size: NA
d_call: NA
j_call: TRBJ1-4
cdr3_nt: TGTGCCAGCAGTTTATTGTCCCCAACTAATGAAAAACTGTTTTTT
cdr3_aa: CASSLLSPTNEKLFF

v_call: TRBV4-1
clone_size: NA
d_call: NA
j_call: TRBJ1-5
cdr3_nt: TGCGCCAGCAGTCATATACTGGCCCTGGGTCAGCCCCAGCATTTT
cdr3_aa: CASSHILALGQPQHF